This is a list of T cell receptor beta chains from one sample in a study of circulating CD8 cells and anti-PD-1 response in melanoma. Via MiXCR, TCRdb re-called the reads, giving one row per CDR3 protein. The listing records some 96 distinct CDR3 sequences. The sequenced sample was CD8+ T cells from PBMCs, obtained at baseline or after one month of anti-PD-1 therapy (not recorded which). Source of these receptors: a human donor with melanoma. Each CDR3 is given with its conserved first and last residue. Fields, in order: J gene, V gene, clone size, D gene, CDR3 protein, CDR3 DNA. The D gene is left open where the match is weak. Part of the rows lack a size; the others show once, few, many or a class for expanded clones.

J: TRBJ2-1
V: TRBV20-1
size: .
D: .
CDR3: CSASGSFTPGDEQFF
DNA: TGCAGTGCTAGCGGGTCCTTTACTCCTGGCGATGAGCAGTTCTTC

J: TRBJ2-1
V: TRBV28
size: few
D: .
CDR3: CASSFEGGYNEQFF
DNA: TGTGCCAGCAGTTTTGAAGGGGGCTACAATGAGCAGTTCTTC

J: TRBJ2-7
V: TRBV28
size: large
D: .
CDR3: CASSPTPKPDRITLDF
DNA: TGTGCCAGCAGCCCTACCCCCAAACCTGACAGGATTACTTTGGACTTC

J: TRBJ1-1
V: TRBV29-1
size: large
D: .
CDR3: CSVGHTEAFF
DNA: TGCAGTGTTGGGCACACTGAAGCTTTCTTT

J: TRBJ2-1
V: TRBV29-1
size: hyperexpanded
D: TRBD1
CDR3: CSVTGVVNEQFF
DNA: TGCAGCGTTACAGGGGTTGTGAATGAGCAGTTCTTC

J: TRBJ2-1
V: TRBV7-3
size: large
D: TRBD2
CDR3: CASSQSGSSYNEQFF
DNA: TGTGCCAGCAGCCAAAGCGGGAGCTCCTACAATGAGCAGTTCTTC

J: TRBJ1-5
V: TRBV24-1
size: few
D: .
CDR3: CATSDPRGQPQHF
DNA: TGTGCCACCAGTGATCCGAGGGGTCAGCCCCAGCATTTT

J: TRBJ2-7
V: TRBV2
size: hyperexpanded
D: .
CDR3: CASSSSAASYEQYF
DNA: TGTGCCAGCAGCTCTAGCGCCGCGTCCTACGAGCAGTACTTC

J: TRBJ2-3
V: TRBV7-3
size: hyperexpanded
D: TRBD2
CDR3: CASSRLASNTDTQYF
DNA: TGTGCCAGCAGCCGACTAGCGTCTAACACAGATACGCAGTATTTT

J: TRBJ2-2
V: TRBV5-1
size: large
D: TRBD1
CDR3: CASSPTGTGIPGELFF
DNA: TGCGCCAGCAGCCCAACCGGGACAGGGATCCCCGGGGAGCTGTTTTTT

J: TRBJ2-7
V: TRBV28
size: large
D: TRBD2
CDR3: CASSLPSPIAGGAQWRGEQYF
DNA: TGTGCCAGCAGTTTGCCTTCTCCAATAGCGGGAGGAGCCCAGTGGAGGGGTGAGCAGTACTTC

J: TRBJ2-7
V: TRBV7-8
size: large
D: TRBD2
CDR3: CASSLATGTSGPWGYEQYF
DNA: TGTGCCAGCAGCTTAGCCACTGGGACTAGCGGGCCTTGGGGCTACGAGCAGTACTTC

J: TRBJ2-6
V: TRBV5-6
size: medium-sized
D: .
CDR3: CASSLDYSGANVLTF
DNA: TGTGCCAGCAGCTTGGACTACTCTGGGGCCAACGTCCTGACTTTC

J: TRBJ2-7
V: TRBV9
size: large
D: TRBD1
CDR3: CASNSQGINYEQYF
DNA: TGTGCCAGCAACTCACAGGGGATAAACTACGAGCAGTACTTC

J: TRBJ2-7
V: TRBV28
size: .
D: .
CDR3: CASSLSGASGLYERYF
DNA: TGTGCCAGCAGTTTGTCGGGGGCCTCGGGGCTCTACGAGCGGTACTTC

J: TRBJ2-5
V: TRBV28
size: few
D: TRBD2
CDR3: CASTSGRETQYF
DNA: TGTGCCAGCACCAGCGGGAGGGAGACCCAGTACTTC

J: TRBJ2-7
V: TRBV14
size: large
D: .
CDR3: CASSLLDKKIAYEQYF
DNA: TGTGCCAGCAGCCTGCTGGATAAGAAAATAGCCTACGAGCAGTACTTC

J: TRBJ2-3
V: TRBV28
size: large
D: .
CDR3: CASMATLLEGRSDTQYF
DNA: TGTGCCAGCATGGCGACCCTACTCGAAGGACGCTCAGATACGCAGTATTTT

J: TRBJ2-7
V: TRBV20-1
size: few
D: .
CDR3: CSASRGYYEQYF
DNA: TGCAGTGCTAGTAGGGGCTACTACGAGCAGTACTTC

J: TRBJ2-7
V: TRBV2
size: large
D: TRBD1
CDR3: CASSLSTGAQSSYEQYF
DNA: TGTGCCAGCAGTCTAAGTACAGGGGCCCAATCCTCCTACGAGCAGTACTTC

J: TRBJ2-5
V: TRBV20-1
size: medium-sized
D: .
CDR3: CSAKRGTQYF
DNA: TGCAGTGCTAAACGAGGGACCCAGTACTTC

J: TRBJ1-2
V: TRBV6-6
size: large
D: .
CDR3: CASGTVYGYTF
DNA: TGTGCCAGCGGGACGGTCTATGGCTACACCTTC

J: TRBJ2-3
V: TRBV13
size: large
D: TRBD2
CDR3: CASRTSSSGSSTDTQYF
DNA: TGTGCCAGCAGAACATCAAGTAGCGGGAGTAGCACAGATACGCAGTATTTT

J: TRBJ2-2
V: TRBV10-3
size: large
D: .
CDR3: CAISGEETINTGELFF
DNA: TGTGCCATCAGTGGCGAGGAGACTATTAACACCGGGGAGCTGTTTTTT

J: TRBJ2-1
V: TRBV7-3
size: hyperexpanded
D: TRBD2
CDR3: CASSRLAGGTDEQFF
DNA: TGTGCCAGCAGCCGACTAGCGGGAGGTACAGATGAGCAGTTCTTC

J: TRBJ2-1
V: TRBV28
size: large
D: .
CDR3: CASSLRLRDEQFF
DNA: TGTGCCAGCAGTTTAAGACTGAGGGATGAGCAGTTCTTC

J: TRBJ2-5
V: TRBV2
size: large
D: TRBD2
CDR3: CASRPGTSGRMETQYF
DNA: TGTGCCAGCAGACCTGGGACTAGCGGGAGAATGGAGACCCAGTACTTC

J: TRBJ2-2
V: TRBV28
size: large
D: .
CDR3: CASSFRGTGELFF
DNA: TGTGCCAGCAGTTTCCGGGGGACCGGGGAGCTGTTTTTT

J: TRBJ2-2
V: TRBV19
size: medium-sized
D: .
CDR3: CATSLLTGELFF
DNA: TGTGCCACCTCCCTGCTTACCGGGGAGCTGTTTTTT

J: TRBJ2-1
V: TRBV7-7
size: large
D: .
CDR3: CASSKSRSHNEQFF
DNA: TGTGCCAGCAGCAAAAGCAGATCCCACAATGAGCAGTTCTTC

J: TRBJ2-7
V: TRBV2
size: .
D: .
CDR3: CASSEALGPYEQYF
DNA: TGTGCCAGCAGTGAAGCCCTCGGCCCCTACGAGCAGTACTTC

J: TRBJ2-5
V: TRBV27
size: hyperexpanded
D: TRBD2
CDR3: CASSQGLAGLEETQYF
DNA: TGTGCCAGCAGCCAAGGACTAGCCGGATTGGAGGAGACCCAGTACTTC

J: TRBJ2-7
V: TRBV7-9
size: large
D: .
CDR3: CASSLEGASRPYEQYF
DNA: TGTGCCAGCAGCTTAGAAGGGGCTAGCAGACCCTACGAGCAGTACTTC